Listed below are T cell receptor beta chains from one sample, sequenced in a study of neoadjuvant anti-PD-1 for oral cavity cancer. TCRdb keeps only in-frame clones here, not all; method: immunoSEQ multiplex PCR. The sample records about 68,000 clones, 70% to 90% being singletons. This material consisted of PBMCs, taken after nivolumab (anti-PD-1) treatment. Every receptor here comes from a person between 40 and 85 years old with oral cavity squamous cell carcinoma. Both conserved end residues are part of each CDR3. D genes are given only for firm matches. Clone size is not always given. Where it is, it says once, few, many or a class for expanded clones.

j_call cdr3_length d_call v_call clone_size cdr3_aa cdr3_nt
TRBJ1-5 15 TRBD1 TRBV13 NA CASSVGTGRNQPQHF TGTGCCAGCAGCGTCGGGACAGGAAGAAATCAGCCCCAGCATTTT
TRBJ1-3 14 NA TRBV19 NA CASSLGVAGNTIYF TGTGCCAGTAGTCTAGGTGTAGCTGGAAACACCATATATTTT
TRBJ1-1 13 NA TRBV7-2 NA CASSLQGRTEAFF TGTGCCAGCAGCTTACAGGGGCGCACTGAAGCTTTCTTT
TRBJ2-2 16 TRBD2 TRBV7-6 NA CASSAVAGGVTGELFF TGTGCCAGCAGCGCGGTAGCGGGAGGGGTCACCGGGGAGCTGTTTTTT
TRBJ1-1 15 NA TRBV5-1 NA CASSFRGEENTEAFF TGCGCCAGCAGCTTTAGGGGTGAGGAGAACACTGAAGCTTTCTTT
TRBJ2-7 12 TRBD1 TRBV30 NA CAWTGGAYEQYF TGTGCCTGGACAGGGGGCGCTTACGAGCAGTACTTC
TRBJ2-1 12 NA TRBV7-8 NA CASSFTGTEQFF TGTGCCAGCAGCTTCACCGGGACAGAGCAGTTCTTC
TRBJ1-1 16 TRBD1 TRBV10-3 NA CAISESGGQGNTEAFF TGTGCCATCAGTGAGTCTGGCGGACAGGGTAACACTGAAGCTTTCTTT
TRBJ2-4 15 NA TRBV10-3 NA CAISESLTGTSIQYF TGTGCCATCAGTGAGTCATTGACAGGCACGTCGATTCAGTACTTC
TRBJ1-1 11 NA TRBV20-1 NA CSAPGYPEAFF TGCAGTGCCCCAGGGTATCCTGAAGCTTTCTTT
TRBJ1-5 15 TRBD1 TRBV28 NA CASRARTGLNQPQHF TGTGCCAGCAGGGCTAGGACAGGGCTCAATCAGCCCCAGCATTTT
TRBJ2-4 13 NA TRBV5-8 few CASSLRTEGIQYF TGTGCCAGCAGCTTACGGACAGAAGGCATTCAGTACTTC
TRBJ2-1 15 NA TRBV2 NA CASSGGQSRYNEQFF TGTGCCAGCAGTGGGGGACAATCTCGCTACAATGAGCAGTTCTTC
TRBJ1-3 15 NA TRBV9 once CASSVGQVSSNTIYF TGTGCCAGCAGCGTAGGACAGGTTTCCAGTAACACCATATATTTT
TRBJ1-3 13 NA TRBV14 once CASSQGLGNTIYF TGTGCCAGCAGCCAAGGCCTTGGAAACACCATATATTTT
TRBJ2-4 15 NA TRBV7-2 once CASSLNPLAKNIQYF TGTGCCAGCAGCTTAAACCCACTAGCCAAAAACATTCAGTACTTC
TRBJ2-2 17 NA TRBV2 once CASSLRGTDYQRGELFF TGTGCCAGCTCCCTCAGAGGGACTGACTACCAAAGGGGGGAGCTGTTTTTT
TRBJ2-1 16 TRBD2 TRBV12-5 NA CASGLDGTSGSREQFF TGTGCTAGTGGTTTGGACGGGACTAGCGGGTCCCGTGAGCAGTTCTTC
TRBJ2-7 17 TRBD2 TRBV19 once CASSKGGLAGDSYEQYF TGTGCCAGTAGTAAAGGGGGACTAGCGGGAGATTCCTACGAGCAGTACTTC
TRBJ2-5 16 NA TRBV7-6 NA CASSLEGEGSREAQYF TGTGCCAGCAGCTTAGAAGGTGAAGGTTCAAGAGAAGCCCAGTACTTC
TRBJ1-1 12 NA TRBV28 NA CASSSWSTEAFF TGTGCCAGCAGCTCCTGGAGCACTGAAGCTTTCTTT
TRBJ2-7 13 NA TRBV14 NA CASSQDGTYEQYF TGTGCCAGCAGCCAAGACGGTACCTACGAGCAGTACTTC
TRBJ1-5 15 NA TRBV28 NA CASNYQGGGNQPQHF TGTGCCAGCAACTACCAGGGAGGCGGCAATCAGCCCCAGCATTTT
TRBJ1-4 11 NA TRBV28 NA CAGGLLEKLFF TGTGCCGGGGGACTTCTTGAAAAACTGTTTTTT
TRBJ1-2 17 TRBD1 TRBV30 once CAWSVRGQGGQGRGYTF TGTGCCTGGAGTGTGAGAGGACAGGGGGGACAGGGAAGGGGCTACACCTTC
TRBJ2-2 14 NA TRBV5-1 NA CASSLLANTGELFF TGCGCCAGCAGCTTACTCGCGAACACCGGGGAGCTGTTTTTT
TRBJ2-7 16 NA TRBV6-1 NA CASSGQRQTQALEQYF TGTGCCAGCAGTGGCCAAAGACAGACTCAGGCCCTCGAGCAGTACTTC
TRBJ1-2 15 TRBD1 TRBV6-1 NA CASSLGAGGTYGYTF TGTGCCAGCAGTCTTGGGGCAGGGGGGACCTATGGCTACACCTTC
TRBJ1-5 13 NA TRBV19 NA CASSKVDGSPQHF TGTGCCAGTAGTAAAGTCGACGGATCCCCCCAGCATTTT
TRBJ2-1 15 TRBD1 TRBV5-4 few CASSYGTANYNEQFF TGTGCCAGCAGCTACGGGACAGCCAATTACAATGAGCAGTTCTTC
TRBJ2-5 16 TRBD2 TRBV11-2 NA CASSLRLAGYQETQYF TGTGCCAGCAGCTTACGGCTAGCGGGGTACCAAGAGACCCAGTACTTC
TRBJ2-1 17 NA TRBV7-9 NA CASSLDGPRGSYNEQFF TGTGCCAGCAGCTTAGATGGACCCCGAGGATCCTACAATGAGCAGTTCTTC
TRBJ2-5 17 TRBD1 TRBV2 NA CASSEAFIGTGRETQYF TGTGCCAGCAGTGAAGCGTTTATCGGGACAGGGCGAGAGACCCAGTACTTC
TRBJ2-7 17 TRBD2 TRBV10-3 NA CAISEGGASGRSYEQYF TGTGCCATCAGTGAGGGTGGGGCTAGCGGGCGCTCCTACGAGCAGTACTTC
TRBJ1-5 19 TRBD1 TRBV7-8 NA CASSLFSATGTASGQPQHF TGTGCCAGCAGCCTTTTCTCAGCCACCGGGACAGCGAGCGGTCAGCCCCAGCATTTT
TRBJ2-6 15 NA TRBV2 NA CASSEQGNGANVLTF TGTGCCAGCAGTGAACAGGGAAATGGGGCCAACGTCCTGACTTTC
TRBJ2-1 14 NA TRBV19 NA CASSIPPDGAKQFF TGTGCCAGTAGTATACCCCCGGACGGGGCCAAGCAGTTCTTC
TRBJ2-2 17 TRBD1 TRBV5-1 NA CASSNTLPGQGTGELFF TGCGCCAGCAGCAACACGTTACCGGGACAGGGGACCGGGGAGCTGTTTTTT
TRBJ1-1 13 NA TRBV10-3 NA CAISGGARTEAFF TGTGCCATCAGTGGGGGGGCGCGGACTGAAGCTTTCTTT
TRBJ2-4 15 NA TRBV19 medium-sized CASSSQGNPRDIQYF TGTGCCAGTAGTTCCCAAGGGAACCCGAGGGACATTCAGTACTTC
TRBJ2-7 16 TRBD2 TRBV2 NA CASRRMTSGREDEQYF TGTGCCAGCAGGAGAATGACTAGCGGCCGGGAGGACGAGCAGTACTTC
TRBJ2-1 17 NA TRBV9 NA CASSFEATASSYNEQFF TGTGCCAGCAGCTTCGAAGCGACAGCCAGCTCCTACAATGAGCAGTTCTTC
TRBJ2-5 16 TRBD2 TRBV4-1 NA CASSQVQDFSGQTQYF TGCGCCAGCAGCCAAGTTCAGGACTTTAGCGGGCAGACCCAGTACTTC
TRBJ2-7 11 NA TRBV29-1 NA CSVALAYEQYF TGCAGCGTTGCTCTAGCTTACGAGCAGTACTTC
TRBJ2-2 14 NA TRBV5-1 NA CASSRDSGTGELFF TGCGCCAGCAGCAGGGACTCAGGCACCGGGGAGCTGTTTTTT
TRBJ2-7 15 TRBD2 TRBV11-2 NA CASSLEIAGVYEQYF TGTGCCAGCAGCTTAGAAATAGCGGGAGTATACGAGCAGTACTTC
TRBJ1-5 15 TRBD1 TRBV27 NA CASSLFRGRDQPQHF TGTGCCAGCAGTTTATTCAGGGGGCGGGATCAGCCCCAGCATTTT
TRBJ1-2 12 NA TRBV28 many CASSPHPYGYTF TGTGCCAGCAGCCCCCACCCCTATGGCTACACCTTC
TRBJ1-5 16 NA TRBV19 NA CASSIGGRLGNQPQHF TGTGCCAGTAGTATAGGGGGCAGGTTAGGGAATCAGCCCCAGCATTTT
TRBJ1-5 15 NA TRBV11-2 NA CASSSGGGYGQPQHF TGTGCCAGCAGCTCGGGGGGGGGTTATGGTCAGCCCCAGCATTTT
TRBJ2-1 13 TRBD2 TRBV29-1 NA CSVGSSGGNEQFF TGCAGCGTTGGGTCTAGCGGGGGCAATGAGCAGTTCTTC
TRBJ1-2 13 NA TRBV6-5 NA CASGYRVSDGYTF TGTGCCAGCGGTTACAGGGTCTCTGATGGCTACACCTTC
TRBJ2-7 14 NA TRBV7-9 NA CASSLAGRPNEQYF TGTGCCAGCAGCTTAGCCGGGCGGCCCAACGAGCAGTACTTC
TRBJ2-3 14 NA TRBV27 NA CASSLRAPSDTQYF TGTGCCAGCAGTTTGAGGGCGCCCTCAGATACGCAGTATTTT